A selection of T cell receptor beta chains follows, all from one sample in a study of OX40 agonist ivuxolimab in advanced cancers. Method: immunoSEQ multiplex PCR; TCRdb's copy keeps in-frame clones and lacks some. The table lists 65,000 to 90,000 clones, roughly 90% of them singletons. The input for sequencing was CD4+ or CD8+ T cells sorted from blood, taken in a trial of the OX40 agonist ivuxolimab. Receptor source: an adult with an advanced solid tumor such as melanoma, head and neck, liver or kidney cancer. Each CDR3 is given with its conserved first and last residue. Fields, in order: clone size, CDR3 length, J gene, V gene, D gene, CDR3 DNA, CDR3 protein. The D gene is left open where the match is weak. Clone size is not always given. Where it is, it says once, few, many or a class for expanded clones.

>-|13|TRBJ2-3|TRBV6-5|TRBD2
TGTGCCAGCAAACGGGAGGGGGGAGGTACGCAGTATTTT
CASKREGGGTQYF
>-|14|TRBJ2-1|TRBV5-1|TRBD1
TGCGCCAGCAGCCCGGGACAGGGGGCGAATGAGCAGTTCTTC
CASSPGQGANEQFF
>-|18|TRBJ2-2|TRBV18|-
TGTGCCAGCTCACCACCACGCTCCGACCCCGGAGGCACCGGGGAGCTGTTTTTT
CASSPPRSDPGGTGELFF
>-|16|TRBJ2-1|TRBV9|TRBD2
TGTGCCAGCAGCTCGGGGGGAGCGGGAGTGGGGTATGAGCAGTTCTTC
CASSSGGAGVGYEQFF
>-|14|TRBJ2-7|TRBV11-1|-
TGTGCCAGCAGCTTAGCCTCGGGCGGCTACGAGCAGTACTTC
CASSLASGGYEQYF
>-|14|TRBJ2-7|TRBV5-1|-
TGCGCCAGCAGCCCTGGTGGGGGATCCTACGAGCAGTACTTC
CASSPGGGSYEQYF
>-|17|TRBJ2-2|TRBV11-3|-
TGTGCCAGCAGCTTAGCTCCAGGGGGGATGAACACCGGGGAGCTGTTTTTT
CASSLAPGGMNTGELFF
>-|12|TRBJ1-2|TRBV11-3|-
TGTGCCAGCAGCTTAGCGGCCGCGGGCTACACCTTC
CASSLAAAGYTF
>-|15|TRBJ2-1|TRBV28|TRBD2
TGTGCCAGCAGTTTAAGCGGGAGGGCCTACAATGAGCAGTTCTTC
CASSLSGRAYNEQFF
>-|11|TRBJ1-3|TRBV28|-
TGTGCCAGCAATTCCGGAAACACCATATATTTT
CASNSGNTIYF
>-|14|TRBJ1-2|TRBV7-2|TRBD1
TGTGCCAGCAGCCCGGGACAGGTCTATGGCGGCTACACCTTC
CASSPGQVYGGYTF
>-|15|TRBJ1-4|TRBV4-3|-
TGCGCCAGCAGCCAAGAGCGTCAGCTTAATGAAAAACTGTTTTTT
CASSQERQLNEKLFF
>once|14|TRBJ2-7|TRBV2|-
TGTGCCAGCCACCGGGACACGACCTCCTACGAGCAGTACTTC
CASHRDTTSYEQYF
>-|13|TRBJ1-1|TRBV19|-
TGTGCCAGTAGTATAGCTGAGAACACTGAAGCTTTCTTT
CASSIAENTEAFF
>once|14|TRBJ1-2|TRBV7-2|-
TGTGCCAGCAGCTTAAAGGGAGGTCTCTATGGCTACACCTTC
CASSLKGGLYGYTF
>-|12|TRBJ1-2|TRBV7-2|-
TGTGCCAGCAGCCAGGCTATCTATGGCTACACCTTC
CASSQAIYGYTF
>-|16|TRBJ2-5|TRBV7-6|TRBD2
TGTGCCAGCAGCTTAATGATAGCGGGTCCCCAAGAGACCCAGTACTTC
CASSLMIAGPQETQYF
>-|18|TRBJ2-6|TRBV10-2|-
TGCGCCAGCAGTGTAGGATACACTTCTAACAGTCGGGCCAACGTCCTGACTTTC
CASSVGYTSNSRANVLTF
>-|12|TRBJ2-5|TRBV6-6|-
TGTGCCAGCAGTTACGGTCCAGAGACCCAGTACTTC
CASSYGPETQYF
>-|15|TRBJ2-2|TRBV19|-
TGTGCCAGTAGTATCGGGAACGCGAACACCGGGGAGCTGTTTTTT
CASSIGNANTGELFF
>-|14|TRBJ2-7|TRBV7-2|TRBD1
TGTGCCAGCAGCCGGGGACAGGGGGCGGGCGAGCAGTACTTC
CASSRGQGAGEQYF
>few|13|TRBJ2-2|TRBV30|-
TGTGCCTGGAGGAGGGGTAACACCGGGGAGCTGTTTTTT
CAWRRGNTGELFF
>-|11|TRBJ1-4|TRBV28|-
TGTGCCACCTCTACCGGGCAGCCGGTGTTTTTT
CATSTGQPVFF
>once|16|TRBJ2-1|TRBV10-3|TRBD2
TGTGCCATCAGTGTGGGACTAGCTGGGTCCTACAATGAGCAGTTCTTC
CAISVGLAGSYNEQFF
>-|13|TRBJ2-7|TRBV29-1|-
TGCAGCGTTTCCCCGCCGGAGTCCTACGAGCAGTACTTC
CSVSPPESYEQYF
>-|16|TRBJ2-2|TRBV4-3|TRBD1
TGCGCCAGCAGCCGAGTACAGGGGGCAGGTACCGGGGAGCTGTTTTTT
CASSRVQGAGTGELFF
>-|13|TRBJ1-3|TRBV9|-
TGTGCCAGCAGCGTGGGGTCTGGAAACACCATATATTTT
CASSVGSGNTIYF
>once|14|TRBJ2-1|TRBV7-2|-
TGTGCCAGCAGCTTAGCGGGGTATTACAATGAGCAGTTCTTC
CASSLAGYYNEQFF
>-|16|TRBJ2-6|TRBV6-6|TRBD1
TGTGCCAGCAGTTACGGTACAGGGGCTGGGGCCAACGTCCTGACTTTC
CASSYGTGAGANVLTF
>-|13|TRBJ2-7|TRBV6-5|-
TGTGCCAGCAGGGTGGCGGGGCCCTACGAGCAGTACTTC
CASRVAGPYEQYF
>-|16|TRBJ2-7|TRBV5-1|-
TGCGCCAGCAGCTTGGGAGCAGGGGCTAGCTCCTACGAGCAGTACTTC
CASSLGAGASSYEQYF
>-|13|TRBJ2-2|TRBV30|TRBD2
TGTGCCTGGGGGGGACTAGCCCCCGGGGAGCTGTTTTTT
CAWGGLAPGELFF
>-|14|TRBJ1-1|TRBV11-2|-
TGTGCCAGCAGCCAAGAGGGGGGCATCACTGAAGCTTTCTTT
CASSQEGGITEAFF
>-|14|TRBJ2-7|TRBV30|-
TGTGCCTGGAGTGGTACAGGGACCTCTACGCAGCAGTACTTC
CAWSGTGTSTQQYF
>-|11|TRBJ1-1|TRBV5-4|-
TGTGCCAGCAGCTTCGATAGTGAAGCTTTCTTT
CASSFDSEAFF
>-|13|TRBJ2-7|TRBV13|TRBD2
TGTGCCAGCAGCTTGACTAGCCCCTACGAGCAGTACTTC
CASSLTSPYEQYF
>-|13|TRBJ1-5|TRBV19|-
TGTGCCAGTAGTGAGGCAAAGAGGCAGCCCCAGCATTTT
CASSEAKRQPQHF
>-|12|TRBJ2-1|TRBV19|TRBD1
TGTGCCAGTAGGACAGGGGGCTATGAGCAGTTCTTC
CASRTGGYEQFF
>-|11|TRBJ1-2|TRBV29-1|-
TGCAGCGGAATCGGGACCTATGGCTACACCTTC
CSGIGTYGYTF
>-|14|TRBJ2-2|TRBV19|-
TGTGCCAGTACGGTCACCTATTCCACCGGGGAGCTGTTTTTT
CASTVTYSTGELFF
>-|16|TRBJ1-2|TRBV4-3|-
TGCGCCAGCAGCCAGTTTCCCTCCGGGACCGGCTATGGCTACACCTTC
CASSQFPSGTGYGYTF
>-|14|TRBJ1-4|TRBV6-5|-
TGTGCCAGCAGTTACGGTGGTGTGGGTGAAAAACTGTTTTTT
CASSYGGVGEKLFF
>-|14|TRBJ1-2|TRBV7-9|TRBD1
TGTGCCAGCAGCACCCGACAGGGTGGCTATGGCTACACCTTC
CASSTRQGGYGYTF
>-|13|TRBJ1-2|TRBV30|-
TGTGCCTGGACCCGAACAGTAGCAGGGGACTACACCTTC
CAWTRTVAGDYTF
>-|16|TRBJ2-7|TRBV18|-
TGTGCCAGCTCACCACCGTTTCCGGGCAGCTCCTACGAGCAGTACTTC
CASSPPFPGSSYEQYF
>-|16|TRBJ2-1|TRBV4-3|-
TGCGCCAGCAGCCAAGAGATGACGGGTCCGTACAATGAGCAGTTCTTC
CASSQEMTGPYNEQFF
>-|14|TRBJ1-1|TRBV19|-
TGTGCCAGTATGTCCCACAGCATGAACACTGAAGCTTTCTTT
CASMSHSMNTEAFF
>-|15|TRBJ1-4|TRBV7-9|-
TGTGCCAGCAGCCGAACCGGGACGCGGGGTGAAAAACTGTTTTTT
CASSRTGTRGEKLFF
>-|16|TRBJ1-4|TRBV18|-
TGTGCCAGCTCACCAGTCAGAGGTTCAACTAATGAAAAACTGTTTTTT
CASSPVRGSTNEKLFF
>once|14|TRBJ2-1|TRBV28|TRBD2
TGTGCCAGCAGTTCTAGCGGGAGGTTAAGTGAGCAGTTCTTC
CASSSSGRLSEQFF
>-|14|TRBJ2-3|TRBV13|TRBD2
TGTGCCAGCGCTCTTCGGGCGGGAGCGGATACGCAGTATTTT
CASALRAGADTQYF
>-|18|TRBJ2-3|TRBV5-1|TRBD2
TGCGCCAGCAGCTTGAAGCTAGCGGGAGAGAGAGGGGCAGATACGCAGTATTTT
CASSLKLAGERGADTQYF
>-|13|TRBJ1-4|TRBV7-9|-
TGTGCCATCGTAGGGGATGGAGATGAAAAACTGTTTTTT
CAIVGDGDEKLFF